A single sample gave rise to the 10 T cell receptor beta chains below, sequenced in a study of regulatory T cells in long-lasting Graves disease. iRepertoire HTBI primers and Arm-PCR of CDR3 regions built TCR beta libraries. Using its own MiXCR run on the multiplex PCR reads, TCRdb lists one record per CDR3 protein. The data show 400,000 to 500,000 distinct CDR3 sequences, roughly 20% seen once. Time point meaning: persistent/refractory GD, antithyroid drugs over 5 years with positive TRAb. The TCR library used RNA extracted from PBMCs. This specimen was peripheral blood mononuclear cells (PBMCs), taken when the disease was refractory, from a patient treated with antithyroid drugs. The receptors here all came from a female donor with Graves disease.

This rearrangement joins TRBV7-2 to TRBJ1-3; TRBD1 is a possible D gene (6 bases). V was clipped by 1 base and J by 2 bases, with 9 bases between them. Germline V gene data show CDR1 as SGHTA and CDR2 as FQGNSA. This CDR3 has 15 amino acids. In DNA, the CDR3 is TGTGCCAGCAGCTTAGATCCAGGGGCTGGAAACACCATATATTTT. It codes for CASSLDPGAGNTIYF.

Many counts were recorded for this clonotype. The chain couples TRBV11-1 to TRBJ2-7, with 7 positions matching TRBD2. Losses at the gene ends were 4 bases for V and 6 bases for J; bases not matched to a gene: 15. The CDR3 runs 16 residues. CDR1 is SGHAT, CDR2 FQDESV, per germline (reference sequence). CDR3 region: CASSSREGPTLGEQYF. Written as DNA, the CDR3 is TGTGCCAGCAGCTCAAGGGAGGGGCCGACGCTTGGCGAGCAGTACTTC. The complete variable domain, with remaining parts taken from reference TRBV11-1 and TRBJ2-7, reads EAEVAQSPRYKITEKSQAVAFWCDPISGHATLYWYRQILGQGPELLVQFQDESVVDDSQLPKDRFSAERLKGVDSTLKIQPAELGDSAMYLCASSSREGPTLGEQYFGPGTRLTVT.

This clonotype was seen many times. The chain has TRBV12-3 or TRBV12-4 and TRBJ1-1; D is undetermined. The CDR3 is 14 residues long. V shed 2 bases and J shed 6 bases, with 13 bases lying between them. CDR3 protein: CASSLIGAFSEAFF. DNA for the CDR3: TGTGCCAGCAGTTTAATCGGCGCATTCTCTGAAGCTTTCTTT.

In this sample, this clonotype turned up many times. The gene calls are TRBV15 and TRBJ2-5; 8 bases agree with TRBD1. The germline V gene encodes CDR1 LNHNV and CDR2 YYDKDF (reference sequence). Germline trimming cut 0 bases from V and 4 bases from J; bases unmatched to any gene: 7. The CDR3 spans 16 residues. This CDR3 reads CATSREGRGRRETQYF. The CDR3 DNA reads TGTGCCACCAGCAGAGAGGGCAGGGGGCGACGAGAGACCCAGTACTTC.

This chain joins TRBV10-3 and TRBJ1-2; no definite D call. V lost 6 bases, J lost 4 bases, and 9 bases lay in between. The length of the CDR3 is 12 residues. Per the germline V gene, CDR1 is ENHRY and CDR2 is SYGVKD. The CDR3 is CAISRSTYGYTF. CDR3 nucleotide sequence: TGTGCCATCAGCCGGAGTACCTATGGCTACACCTTC.

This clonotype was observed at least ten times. Here the CDR3 reads CASGLLRCYNSPLHF. The CDR3 nucleotides read TGTGCTAGTGGTTTGCTGAGGTGCTATAATTCACCCCTCCACTTT. This rearrangement joins TRBV12-5 to TRBJ1-6; D is undetermined. The ends were cut back, 2 bases at V and 3 bases at J, with 8 bases in the middle. This CDR3 region has 15 residues. Germline CDR1 reads LGHNT; CDR2 reads FRNRAP.

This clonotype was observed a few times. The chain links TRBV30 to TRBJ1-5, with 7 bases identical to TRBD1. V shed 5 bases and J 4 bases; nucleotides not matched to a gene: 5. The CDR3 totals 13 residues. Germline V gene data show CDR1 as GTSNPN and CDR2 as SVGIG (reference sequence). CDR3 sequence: CAWQMGQNQPQHF. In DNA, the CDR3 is TGTGCCTGGCAAATGGGACAGAATCAGCCCCAGCATTTT.

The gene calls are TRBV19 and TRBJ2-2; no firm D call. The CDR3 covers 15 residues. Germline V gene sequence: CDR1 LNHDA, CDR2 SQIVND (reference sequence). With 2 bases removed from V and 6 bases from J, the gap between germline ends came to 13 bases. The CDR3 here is CASSISAAKPGELFF. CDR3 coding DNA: TGTGCCAGTAGTATAAGCGCCGCAAAGCCCGGGGAGCTGTTTTTT. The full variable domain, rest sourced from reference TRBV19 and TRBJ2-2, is DGGITQSPKYLFRKEGQNVTLSCEQNLNHDAMYWYRQDPGQGLRLIYYSQIVNDFQKGDIAEGYSVSREKKESFPLTVTSAQKNPTAFYLCASSISAAKPGELFFGEGSRLTVL.

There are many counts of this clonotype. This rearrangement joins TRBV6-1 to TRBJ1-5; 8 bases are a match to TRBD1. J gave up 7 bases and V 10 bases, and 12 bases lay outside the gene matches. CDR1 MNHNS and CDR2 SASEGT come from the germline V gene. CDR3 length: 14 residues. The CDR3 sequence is CATKTGAAGQPQHF. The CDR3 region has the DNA TGTGCCACAAAGACAGGGGCCGCTGGACAGCCCCAGCATTTT.

CDR3 residues: CSAGLAGGKQFF. The CDR3 DNA reads as TGCAGTGCCGGACTAGCGGGAGGAAAGCAGTTCTTC. The genes are TRBV20-1 and TRBJ2-1, with 14 bases identical to TRBD2. The trim removed 6 bases at V and 11 bases at J, leaving 3 bases unmatched. The CDR3 runs 12 residues. In germline, CDR1 is DFQATT, CDR2 SNEGSKA (reference sequence).